The entry below describes one TCR beta chain. Germline values: CDR1 SGHRS, CDR2 YFSETQ. This CDR3 comprises 13 residues. V was clipped by 4 bases and J by 2 bases, with 8 bases between them. Repertoires were generated with immunoSEQ multiplex PCR, while TCRdb's copy carries only in-frame clones and drops some. The repertoire holds some 2,000,000 clones, with 95% as singletons. This record comes from a study of shared clonotypes between healthy human individuals. Sequenced input: naive CD4+ T cells sorted from blood. Subset specified: CD45RA+ positively selected. The TCR comes from a man between 18 and 35 years old in good health. The rearrangement links TRBV5-1 to TRBJ2-3; D ambiguous. CDR3 amino acids: CASSNPNTDTQYF. CDR3 DNA: TGCGCCAGCAGCAACCCCAACACAGATACGCAGTATTTT.